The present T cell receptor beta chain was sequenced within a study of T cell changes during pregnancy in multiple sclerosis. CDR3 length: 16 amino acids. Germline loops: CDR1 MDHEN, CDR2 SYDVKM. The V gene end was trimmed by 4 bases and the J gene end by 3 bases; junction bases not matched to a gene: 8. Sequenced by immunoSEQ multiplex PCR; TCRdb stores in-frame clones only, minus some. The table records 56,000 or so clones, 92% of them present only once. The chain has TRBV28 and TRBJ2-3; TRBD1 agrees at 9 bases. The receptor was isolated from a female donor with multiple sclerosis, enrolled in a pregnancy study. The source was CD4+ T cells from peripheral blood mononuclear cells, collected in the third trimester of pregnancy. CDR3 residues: CASSSAGTGNTDTQYF. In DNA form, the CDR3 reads TGTGCCAGCAGTTCAGCCGGGACAGGGAATACAGATACGCAGTATTTT.